One and the same sample provided the 23 T cell receptor beta chains below, sequenced in a study of blood T cell repertoires in COVID-19 (dated by TCRdb to the early 2020s). The library came from the immunoSEQ multiplex PCR assay. TCRdb retrieved this table from immuneACCESS and kept in-frame rearrangements only. Not all clones are present; in checked studies, unresolved V genes account for under half, and no reason is known for the remainder. Here the sample has roughly 670,000 clones; around 89% occur a single time. Around 0.3% of the sample rests with the top ten. The sample was peripheral blood. The receptor set was obtained from a woman under 30 with acute or convalescent COVID-19.

V is TRBV5-6 and J is TRBJ2-1; D uncertain. V lost 4 bases, J lost 0 bases, and 11 bases lay in between. The germline CDR1 and CDR2 sequences are SGHDT and YYEEEE. This CDR3 contains 15 residues. The CDR3 DNA sequence: TGTGCCAGCAGCCGCCGGGTGCTCTCCTACAATGAGCAGTTCTTC. It yields the protein CASSRRVLSYNEQFF.

This clone was seen once. The rearrangement uses TRBV6-1 and TRBJ1-1; weak D call: TRBD1 (6 bases). The germline V and J ends were trimmed by 2 bases and 4 bases, with 17 bases remaining between them. This CDR3 is 16 amino acids long. Germline loops: CDR1 MNHNS, CDR2 SASEGT. The CDR3 coding sequence is TGTGCCAGCAGTGAATGGAAGGGGGGAGGGTCCACTGAAGCTTTCTTT. Protein sequence: CASSEWKGGGSTEAFF.

This chain uses TRBV9 with TRBJ1-1; D is uncertain. The V gene's germline CDR1 is SGDLS and CDR2 YYNGEE. Trimming took 1 base from V and 1 from J, leaving 11 bases between them. There are 15 residues in the CDR3. CDR3 in DNA: TGTGCCAGCAGCGTAAACAGCTTCTCGAACACTGAAGCTTTCTTT. Residues: CASSVNSFSNTEAFF.

In its sample, this clone was seen a few times. The J gene is TRBJ1-1, the V gene TRBV20-1, with D perhaps matching TRBD1 (5 bases). This CDR3 comprises 14 residues. The V gene's germline CDR1 is DFQATT and CDR2 SNEGSKA (reference sequence). V was clipped by 3 bases and J by 1 base, with 12 bases between them. The CDR3 sequence: CSASTPDRNTEAFF. CDR3 sequence (DNA): TGCAGTGCTAGTACCCCTGACAGGAACACTGAAGCTTTCTTT.

This chain uses TRBV7-2 with TRBJ2-5; 8 positions match TRBD1. CDR3 length: 15 residues. Per germline, CDR1 SGHTA and CDR2 FQGNSA. V was clipped by 1 base and J by 7 bases; unmatched bases: 8. CDR3 bases: TGTGCCAGCAGCTTAGTGGACAGGGAAAGGGGGACCCAGTACTTC. Its translation is CASSLVDRERGTQYF.

In nucleotides, the CDR3 is TGTGCCTGGGCGAGCTCCTACGAGCAGTACTTC. It is translated as CAWASSYEQYF. The chain employs TRBV30 and TRBJ2-7; D is ambiguous. The V and J ends lost 5 bases and 0 bases respectively, with 5 bases between them. Germline V CDR1 and CDR2: GTSNPN, SVGIG (reference sequence). CDR3 length equals 11 residues.

This chain connects TRBV6-5 to TRBJ1-2; D not certain. The germline gives CDR1 MNHEY, CDR2 SVGAGI. The CDR3 totals 14 residues. V lost 6 bases and J 6 bases, leaving 17 bases between the germline ends. The CDR3 DNA reads as TGTGCCAGCAGACCCCCGTTGGTCGGGGATGGCTACACCTTC. This gives the protein CASRPPLVGDGYTF.

This chain uses TRBV19 with TRBJ1-2; the D gene is possibly TRBD1 (5 bases). The V end lost 6 bases, the J end lost 6 bases, and 17 bases lay between the germline ends. The CDR3 length is 14 residues. Per germline, CDR1 LNHDA and CDR2 SQIVND (reference sequence). CDR3 sequence reads: CASRLAGTMNGYTF. In nucleotides, the CDR3 is TGTGCCAGTAGACTAGCCGGGACGATGAATGGCTACACCTTC.

This chain joins TRBV5-1 and TRBJ1-2, with 8 bases that match TRBD1. The V gene end was trimmed by 0 bases and the J gene end by 9 bases; junction bases not matched to a gene: 7. Germline V gene lookup returns CDR1 SGHRS and CDR2 YFSETQ. The length of the CDR3 is 14 residues. The CDR3 bases are TGCGCCAGCAGCTTGGTAGCAGGGGGCAATAGCTACACCTTC. This gives the protein CASSLVAGGNSYTF.

The chain carries TRBV6-5 and TRBJ1-2, with 7 bases aligning to TRBD1. Germline values: CDR1 MNHEY, CDR2 SVGAGI. The junction had 5 bases not matched to a gene; V was cut back by 0 bases and J by 4 bases. The CDR3 spans 15 residues. The CDR3 loop is CASSYSTGHRYGYTF. The CDR3 DNA is TGTGCCAGCAGTTACTCGACAGGGCATCGCTATGGCTACACCTTC.

This chain joins TRBV11-2 and TRBJ2-3, with a weak D call TRBD2 (5 bases). The CDR3 runs 12 residues. The V and J ends lost 4 bases and 4 bases respectively, with 6 bases between them. Germline loops: CDR1 SGHAT, CDR2 FQNNGV. CDR3: CASSSGSDTQYF. CDR3 DNA: TGTGCCAGCAGCTCGGGGTCAGATACGCAGTATTTT.

The sample holds one count of this clone. This chain links TRBV7-2 with TRBJ1-2, with 10 nucleotides matching TRBD1. Germline lookup yields CDR1 SGHTA and CDR2 FQGNSA. The trim removed 5 bases at V and 4 bases at J, leaving 7 bases unmatched. This CDR3 is 15 amino acids long. This chain's CDR3 is CASSPGGQGSYGYTF. CDR3 DNA sequence: TGTGCCAGCAGCCCAGGGGGACAGGGGAGCTATGGCTACACCTTC.

V usage is TRBV9 and J usage is TRBJ1-2; 7 bases map to TRBD1. V gave up 3 bases and J gave up 8 bases; unmatched junction bases: 4. Germline V gives CDR1 SGDLS, CDR2 YYNGEE. This CDR3 has 12 amino acids. The CDR3 DNA reads as TGTGCCAGCAGCGCCCGACAGGGCGGCTACACCTTC. This translates into CASSARQGGYTF.

Only one count was recorded for this clone. The chain carries TRBV7-2 and TRBJ2-3; D is perhaps TRBD1 (5 bases). Germline-derived CDR1 and CDR2 are SGHTA and FQGNSA. The CDR3 length is 14 residues. Trimming stripped 11 bases from V and 3 bases from J, with 18 bases between. CDR3 coding DNA: TGTGCCCTGACGCGGTTTCAGGGAACAGATACGCAGTATTTT. Protein sequence: CALTRFQGTDTQYF.

The rearrangement links TRBV9 to TRBJ2-1, with 10 bases matching TRBD2. This CDR3 is 11 amino acids long. V shed 8 bases, J shed 9 bases, and the junction held 2 bases outside the gene matches. Germline CDR1 and CDR2: SGDLS and YYNGEE. The CDR3 nucleotides are TGTGCCAGTGGACTAGCGGTTGAGCAGTTCTTC. Translated: CASGLAVEQFF. The full variable domain, in which reference TRBV9 and TRBJ2-1 provide the parts outside the CDR3, is DSGVTQTPKHLITATGQRVTLRCSPRSGDLSVYWYQQSLDQGLQFLIQYYNGEERAKGNILERFSAQQFPDLHSELNLSSLELGDSALYFCASGLAVEQFFGPGTRLTVL.

The CDR3 loop is CASSPNPSGGANEQFF. The CDR3 DNA reads TGTGCCAGCAGCCCCAATCCTAGCGGGGGGGCCAATGAGCAGTTCTTC. The chain has TRBV7-3 and TRBJ2-1; 12 bases agree with TRBD2. J lost 6 bases, V lost 5 bases, and 8 bases had no gene match. CDR3 length equals 16 residues. The germline V gene encodes CDR1 SGHTA and CDR2 FQGTGA.

The table lists this clone with a count of one. The chain carries TRBV5-5 and TRBJ2-7; possibly TRBD1 for D (5 bases). The germline V and J ends were trimmed by 2 bases and 0 bases, with 9 bases remaining between them. Looked up from germline, CDR1 is SGHKS and CDR2 is YYEKEE (reference sequence). This CDR3 spans 14 amino acids. The CDR3, as DNA: TGTGCCAGCAGCTTAGGGGATCTCTCCTACGAGCAGTACTTC. Protein: CASSLGDLSYEQYF. The entire variable domain, with the rest obtained from reference TRBV5-5 and TRBJ2-7, is as follows: DAGVTQSPTHLIKTRGQQVTLRCSPISGHKSVSWYQQVLGQGPQFIFQYYEKEERGRGNFPDRFSARQFPNYSSELNVNALLLGDSALYLCASSLGDLSYEQYFGPGTRLTVT.

The chain is built from TRBV27 and TRBJ2-1; the D gene is possibly TRBD1 (7 bases). The V gene lost 6 bases and the J gene lost 3 bases, with 18 bases spanning the gap. The CDR3 is made up of 16 amino acids. Looked up from germline, CDR1 is MNHEY and CDR2 is SMNVEV (reference sequence). The CDR3: CASRARGTDYYNEQFF. The CDR3 nucleotides read TGTGCCAGCAGGGCCCGGGGGACAGATTACTACAATGAGCAGTTCTTC.

CDR3 sequence: CASSPFGGDEAFF. The CDR3 DNA is TGTGCCAGCAGCCCTTTTGGGGGGGACGAAGCTTTCTTT. V gene TRBV6-2 or TRBV6-3 combines with J gene TRBJ1-1; weak D call: TRBD1 (5 bases). Per the germline V gene, CDR1 is MNHEY and CDR2 is SVGEGT. V was clipped by 6 bases and J by 8 bases, with 16 bases between them. The CDR3 covers 13 residues.

This rearrangement joins TRBV3-1 (or the pseudogene TRBV3-2) to TRBJ1-2; D is ambiguous. Germline loops: CDR1 LGHDT, CDR2 YNNKEL (reference sequence). Trimming removed 0 bases from V and 1 base from J, with 12 bases in between. The CDR3 is 16 residues long. The DNA for the CDR3 is TGTGCCAGCAGCCAAGATGGGGAGGGAGGTAACTATGGCTACACCTTC. Amino acid sequence: CASSQDGEGGNYGYTF.

Only one count was recorded for this clone. The genes are TRBV9 and TRBJ1-2; 10 bases map to TRBD1. Germline V gene data show CDR1 as SGDLS and CDR2 as YYNGEE. The CDR3 length is 15 residues. Germline trimming cut 0 bases from V and 12 bases from J; bases unmatched to any gene: 11. CDR3 loop: CASSVGGQGLPPDTF. CDR3 nucleotide sequence: TGTGCCAGCAGCGTAGGGGGACAGGGGCTCCCCCCGGACACCTTC.

This chain joins TRBV9 and TRBJ1-1; D not certain. The CDR3 has 14 amino acids. V was trimmed by 1 base and J by 3 bases, leaving 10 bases between them. CDR1 is SGDLS, CDR2 YYNGEE, per germline. The CDR3 DNA sequence: TGTGCCAGCAGCGTACACGGGGTGGACACTGAAGCTTTCTTT. Protein: CASSVHGVDTEAFF.

This rearrangement joins TRBV3-1 (or the pseudogene TRBV3-2) to TRBJ2-2; possibly TRBD1 for D (5 bases). Per germline, CDR1 LGHDT and CDR2 YNNKEL (reference sequence). The CDR3 runs 14 residues. The V end was cut by 6 bases, the J end by 2 bases, with 10 bases between. The CDR3 DNA follows: TGTGCCAGCAGAGGGGTCTACAACACCGGGGAGCTGTTTTTT. As protein: CASRGVYNTGELFF.